What follows are 5 T cell receptor beta chains derived from one specimen sequenced in a study of blood T cell repertoires in COVID-19. The repertoire was sequenced with immunoSEQ multiplex PCR; TCRdb's copy has only in-frame clones and lacks some. In the table there are 200,000 to 250,000 clones, roughly four fifths of which are singletons. The specimen was peripheral blood. The receptor source for this set is a woman aged 70 to 79 with acute or convalescent COVID-19.

The genes are TRBV3-1 (or the pseudogene TRBV3-2) and TRBJ1-4; the D gene is possibly TRBD1 (6 bases). V shed 6 bases and J shed 7 bases, with 15 bases lying between them. Germline CDR1 is LGHDT and CDR2 is YNNKEL (reference sequence). The CDR3 has 14 amino acids. CDR3 DNA sequence: TGTGCCAGCAGGCCTAGGGGGACCGGTGAAAAACTGTTTTTT. Residues: CASRPRGTGEKLFF.

The gene calls are TRBV5-1 and TRBJ1-4, with a possible D match to TRBD1 (5 bases). The CDR3 loop spans 18 amino acids. V lost 0 bases and J 0 bases, leaving 15 bases between the germline ends. CDR1 is SGHRS, CDR2 YFSETQ, per germline. CDR3 sequence: CASSLGGGWPATNEKLFF. CDR3 DNA sequence: TGCGCCAGCAGCTTGGGGGGCGGTTGGCCGGCAACTAATGAAAAACTGTTTTTT.

The rearrangement joins TRBV5-1 to TRBJ1-2; 7 positions agree with TRBD1. This CDR3 region has 15 residues. V shed 2 bases and J 4 bases; nucleotides not matched to a gene: 8. CDR1 is SGHRS, CDR2 YFSETQ, per germline. CDR3 nucleotides: TGCGCCAGCAGCTTAGAAGGACAGGCGGGCTATGGCTACACCTTC. It codes for CASSLEGQAGYGYTF. Supplemented by reference TRBV5-1 and TRBJ1-2, the full variable domain reads KAGVTQTPRYLIKTRGQQVTLSCSPISGHRSVSWYQQTPGQGLQFLFEYFSETQRNKGNFPGRFSGRQFSNSRSEMNVSTLELGDSALYLCASSLEGQAGYGYTFGSGTRLTVV.

The J gene is TRBJ1-2, the V gene TRBV7-8, with 7 nucleotides matching TRBD1. Germline trimming cut 5 bases from V and 2 bases from J; bases unmatched to any gene: 8. Germline lookup yields CDR1 SGHVS and CDR2 FQNEAQ. This CDR3 is 15 amino acids long. The CDR3 DNA reads TGTGCCAGCAGCGGTGAGGGGACAGCGAACTATGGCTACACCTTC. Protein product: CASSGEGTANYGYTF.

V usage is TRBV19 and J usage is TRBJ1-2, with D maybe TRBD1 (6 bases). V was clipped by 5 bases and J by 8 bases, with 30 bases between them. Germline CDR1 is LNHDA and CDR2 is SQIVND (reference sequence). The CDR3 is made up of 18 amino acids. For the CDR3, the DNA is TGTGCCAGTAGTTACCCCACCAACAGTCCAGGGGCCCTCGTGGGCTACACCTTC. Amino acid sequence: CASSYPTNSPGALVGYTF.